This TCR beta chain was captured in a study of blood T cells in healthy people across ages. Findings and caveats of the study: Unsorted PBMCs prevented conclusive naive versus antigen-experienced comparison.

The CDR3 runs to 13 residues. CDR1 and CDR2 from the germline V gene are MDHEN and SYDVKM. The V and J ends lost 2 bases and 11 bases respectively, with 15 bases between them. A sample-barcoded 5' primer and a J-beta primer mix were used in a second PCR of roughly 7 to 11 cycles. MiXCR, run by TCRdb on the 5' RACE reads, gives a single entry per CDR3 protein. This sample has about a million distinct CDR3 sequences, with around 49% found just once. This clonotype was counted only a few times. Its specificity is unknown. The rearrangement links TRBV28 to TRBJ2-5; D is unresolved. The origin of this receptor is a man aged 25-45 years in good health. Sample: blood. In DNA form, the CDR3 reads TGTGCCAGCAGTTTACGGCCGAACAATGAGCAGTACTTC. Encoded protein: CASSLRPNNEQYF. The whole variable domain, filled in from reference TRBV28 and TRBJ2-5, reads DVKVTQSSRYLVKRTGEKVFLECVQDMDHENMFWYRQDPGLGLRLIYFSYDVKMKEKGDIPEGYSVSREKKERFSLILESASTNQTSMYLCASSLRPNNEQYFGPGTRLLVL.